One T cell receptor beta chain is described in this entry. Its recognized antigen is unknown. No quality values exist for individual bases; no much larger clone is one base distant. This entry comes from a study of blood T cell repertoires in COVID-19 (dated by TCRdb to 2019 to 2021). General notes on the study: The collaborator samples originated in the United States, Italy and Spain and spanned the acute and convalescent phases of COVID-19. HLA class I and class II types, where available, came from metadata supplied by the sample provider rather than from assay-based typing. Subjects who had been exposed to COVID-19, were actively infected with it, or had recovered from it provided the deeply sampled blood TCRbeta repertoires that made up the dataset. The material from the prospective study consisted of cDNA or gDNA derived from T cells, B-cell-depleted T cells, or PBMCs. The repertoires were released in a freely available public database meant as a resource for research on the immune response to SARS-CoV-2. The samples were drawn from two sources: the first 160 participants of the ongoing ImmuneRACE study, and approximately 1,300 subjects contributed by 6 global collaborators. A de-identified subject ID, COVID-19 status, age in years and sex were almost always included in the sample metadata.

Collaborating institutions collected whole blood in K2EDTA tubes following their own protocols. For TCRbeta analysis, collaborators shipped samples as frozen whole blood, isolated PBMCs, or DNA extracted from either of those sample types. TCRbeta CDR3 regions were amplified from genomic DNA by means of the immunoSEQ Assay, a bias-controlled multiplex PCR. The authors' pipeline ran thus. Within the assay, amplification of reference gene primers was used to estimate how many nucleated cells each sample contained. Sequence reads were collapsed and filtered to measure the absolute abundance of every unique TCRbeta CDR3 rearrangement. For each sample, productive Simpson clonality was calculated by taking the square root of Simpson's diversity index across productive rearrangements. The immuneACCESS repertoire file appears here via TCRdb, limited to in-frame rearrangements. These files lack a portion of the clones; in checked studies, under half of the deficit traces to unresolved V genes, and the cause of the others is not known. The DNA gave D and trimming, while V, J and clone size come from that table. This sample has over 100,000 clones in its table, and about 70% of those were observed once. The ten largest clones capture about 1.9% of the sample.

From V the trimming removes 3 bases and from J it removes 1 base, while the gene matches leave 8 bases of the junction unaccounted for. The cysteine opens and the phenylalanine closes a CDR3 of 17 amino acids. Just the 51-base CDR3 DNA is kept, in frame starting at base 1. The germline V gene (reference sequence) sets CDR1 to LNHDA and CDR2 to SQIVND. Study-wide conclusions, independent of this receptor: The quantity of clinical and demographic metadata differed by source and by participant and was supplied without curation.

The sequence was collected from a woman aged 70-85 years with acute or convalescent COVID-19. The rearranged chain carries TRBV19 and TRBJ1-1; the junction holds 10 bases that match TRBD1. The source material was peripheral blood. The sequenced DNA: TGTGCCAGTAGTATGTTTGGGACAGGGGCATGGAACACTGAAGCTTTCTTT. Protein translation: CASSMFGTGAWNTEAFF.